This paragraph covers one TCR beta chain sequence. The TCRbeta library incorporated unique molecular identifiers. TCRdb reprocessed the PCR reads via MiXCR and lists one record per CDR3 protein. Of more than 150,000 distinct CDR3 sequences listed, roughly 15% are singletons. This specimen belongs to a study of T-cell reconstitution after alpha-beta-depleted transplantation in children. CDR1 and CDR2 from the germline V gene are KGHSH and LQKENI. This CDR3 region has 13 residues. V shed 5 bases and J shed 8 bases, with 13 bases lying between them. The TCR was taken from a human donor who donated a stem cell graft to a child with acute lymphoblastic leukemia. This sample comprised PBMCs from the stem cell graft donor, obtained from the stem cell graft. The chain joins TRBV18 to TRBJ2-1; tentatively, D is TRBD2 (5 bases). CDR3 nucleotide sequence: TGTGCCAGCTCATCCCGGACTGGCGATGAGCAGTTCTTC. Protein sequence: CASSSRTGDEQFF.